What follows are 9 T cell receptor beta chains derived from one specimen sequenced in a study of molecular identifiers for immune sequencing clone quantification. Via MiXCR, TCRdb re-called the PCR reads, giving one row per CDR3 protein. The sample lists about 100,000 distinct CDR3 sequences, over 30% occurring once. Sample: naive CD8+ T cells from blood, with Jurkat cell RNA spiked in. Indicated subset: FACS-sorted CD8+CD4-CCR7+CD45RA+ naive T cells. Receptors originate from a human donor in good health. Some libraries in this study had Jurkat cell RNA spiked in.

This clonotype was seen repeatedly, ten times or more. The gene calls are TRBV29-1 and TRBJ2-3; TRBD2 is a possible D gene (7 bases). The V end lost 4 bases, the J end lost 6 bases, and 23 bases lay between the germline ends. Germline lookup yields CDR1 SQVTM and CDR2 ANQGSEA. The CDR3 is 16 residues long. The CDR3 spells CSVVLVAGGGLDTQYF. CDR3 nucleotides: TGCAGCGTTGTTTTGGTGGCGGGCGGGGGCTTGGATACGCAGTATTTT.

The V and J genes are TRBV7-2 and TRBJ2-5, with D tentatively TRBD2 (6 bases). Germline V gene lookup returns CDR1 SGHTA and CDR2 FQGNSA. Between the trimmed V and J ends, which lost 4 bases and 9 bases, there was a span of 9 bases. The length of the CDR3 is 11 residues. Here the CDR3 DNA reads TGTGCCAGCAGCTATTGGGAGGCCCAGTACTTC. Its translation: CASSYWEAQYF.

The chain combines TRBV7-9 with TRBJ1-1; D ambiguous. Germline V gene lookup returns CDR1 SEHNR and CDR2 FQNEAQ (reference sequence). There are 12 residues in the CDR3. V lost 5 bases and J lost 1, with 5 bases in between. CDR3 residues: CASSERNTEAFF. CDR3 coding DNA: TGTGCCAGCAGCGAACGGAACACTGAAGCTTTCTTT. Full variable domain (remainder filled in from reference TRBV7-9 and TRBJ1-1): DTGVSQNPRHKITKRGQNVTFRCDPISEHNRLYWYRQTLGQGPEFLTYFQNEAQLEKSRLLSDRFSAERPKGSFSTLEIQRTEQGDSAMYLCASSERNTEAFFGQGTRLTVV.

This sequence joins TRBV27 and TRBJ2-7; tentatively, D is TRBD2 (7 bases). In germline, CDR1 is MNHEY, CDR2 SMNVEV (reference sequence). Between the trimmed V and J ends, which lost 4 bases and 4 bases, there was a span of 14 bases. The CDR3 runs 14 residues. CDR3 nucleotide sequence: TGTGCCAGCAGTTGGGGGGGCGTTATGTACGAGCAGTACTTC. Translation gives CASSWGGVMYEQYF.

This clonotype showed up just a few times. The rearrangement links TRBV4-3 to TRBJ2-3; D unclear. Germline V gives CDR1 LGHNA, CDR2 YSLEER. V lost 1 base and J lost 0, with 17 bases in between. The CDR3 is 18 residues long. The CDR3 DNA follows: TGCGCCAGCAGCCAAGTGGGTCGCGGAAGTACTAGCACAGATACGCAGTATTTT. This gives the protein CASSQVGRGSTSTDTQYF.

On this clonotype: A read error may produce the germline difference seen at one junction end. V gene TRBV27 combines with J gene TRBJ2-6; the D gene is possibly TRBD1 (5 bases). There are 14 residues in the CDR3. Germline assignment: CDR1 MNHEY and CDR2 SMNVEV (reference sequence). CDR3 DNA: TGTGCCAGCAGTTTTGGGGCTGGGGCCACCGTCCTGACTTTC. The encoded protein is CASSFGAGATVLTF. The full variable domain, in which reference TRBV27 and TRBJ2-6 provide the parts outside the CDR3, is EAQVTQNPRYLITVTGKKLTVTCSQNMNHEYMSWYRQDPGLGLRQIYYSMNVEVTDKGDVPEGYKVSRKEKRNFPLILESPSPNQTSLYFCASSFGAGATVLTFGAGSRLTVL.

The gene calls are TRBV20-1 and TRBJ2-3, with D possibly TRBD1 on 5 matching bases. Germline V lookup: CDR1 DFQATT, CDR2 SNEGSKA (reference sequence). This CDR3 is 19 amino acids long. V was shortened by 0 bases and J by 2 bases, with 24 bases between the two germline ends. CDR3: CSARDPEPPAGHFTDTQYF. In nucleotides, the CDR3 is TGCAGTGCTAGAGACCCCGAGCCCCCGGCAGGGCACTTCACAGATACGCAGTATTTT.

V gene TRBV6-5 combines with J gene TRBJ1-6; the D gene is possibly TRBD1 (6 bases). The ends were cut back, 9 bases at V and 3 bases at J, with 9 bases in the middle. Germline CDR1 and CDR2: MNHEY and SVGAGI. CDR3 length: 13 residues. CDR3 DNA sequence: TGTGCCAGTTGGGACAACTATAATTCACCCCTCCACTTT. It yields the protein CASWDNYNSPLHF.

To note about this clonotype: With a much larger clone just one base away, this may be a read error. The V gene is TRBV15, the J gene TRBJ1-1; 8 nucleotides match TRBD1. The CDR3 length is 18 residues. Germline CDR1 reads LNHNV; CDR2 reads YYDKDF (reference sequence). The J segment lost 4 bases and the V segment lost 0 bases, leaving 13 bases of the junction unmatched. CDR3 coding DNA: TGTGCCACCAGCAGAGACGTGGTGGGACAGGCTAGGAGCACTGAAGCTTTCTTT. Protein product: CATSRDVVGQARSTEAFF.